A single TCR beta chain is shown here with its context. Germline V CDR1 and CDR2: SGHTA, FQGNSA. Trimming stripped 2 bases from V and 1 base from J, with 10 bases between. The CDR3 extends over 15 amino acids. The data were taken from a study of cytomegalovirus exposure and HLA in healthy donors. The PCR was carried out with 60 Vbeta primers and 13 Jbeta primers. The protocol was immunoSEQ multiplex PCR, while the TCRdb copy is restricted to in-frame clones and leaves out a portion. The sample lists fewer than 70,000 clones, roughly 83% seen once, with around 1.7% in the top ten. Sequencing was performed on PBMCs. The gene calls are TRBV7-2 and TRBJ2-3, with no clear D. This TCR was sampled from a man aged 40-50 years in good health and CMV-seronegative. The CDR3 region has the DNA TGTGCCAGCAGCTTACGGCGTGGAGGCACAGATACGCAGTATTTT. This encodes CASSLRRGGTDTQYF.